The 15 T cell receptor beta chains listed next were all sequenced from one sample in a study of cytomegalovirus exposure and HLA in healthy donors (TCRdb year 2017). Library preparation used the immunoSEQ multiplex PCR assay. The multiplex PCR relied on a mix of 60 forward primers for TCR Vbeta segments and 13 reverse primers for TCR Jbeta segments. The immuneACCESS repertoire file appears here via TCRdb, limited to in-frame rearrangements. These files lack a portion of the clones; in checked studies, under half of the deficit traces to unresolved V genes, and the cause of the others is not known. This sample lists more than 85,000 clones; under 85% were detected once. The ten largest clones capture around 1.2% of the sample. Specimen: PBMCs. Receptors originate from a man in his forties or fifties in good health and CMV-seronegative.

This chain joins TRBV14 and TRBJ2-7; 10 positions agree with TRBD1. The V gene end was trimmed by 3 bases and the J gene end by 7 bases; junction bases not matched to a gene: 6. Germline V CDR1 and CDR2: SGHDN, FVKESK. This CDR3 region has 14 residues. CDR3 bases: TGTGCCAGCAGCCAGGGACAGGGGACACGAGAGCAGTACTTC. As protein: CASSQGQGTREQYF.

J is TRBJ2-7 and V is TRBV28; D gene ambiguous. The CDR3 spans 13 residues. The V gene's germline CDR1 is MDHEN and CDR2 SYDVKM. Trimming took off 5 bases at V and 3 bases at J, with 11 bases between the two ends. CDR3 in amino acids: CASSPLRYYEQYF. In nucleotides, the CDR3 is TGTGCCAGCAGTCCCCTGAGATACTACGAGCAGTACTTC. The full variable domain, in which reference TRBV28 and TRBJ2-7 provide the parts outside the CDR3, is DVKVTQSSRYLVKRTGEKVFLECVQDMDHENMFWYRQDPGLGLRLIYFSYDVKMKEKGDIPEGYSVSREKKERFSLILESASTNQTSMYLCASSPLRYYEQYFGPGTRLTVT.

This clone was observed a handful of times. This rearrangement joins TRBV25-1 to TRBJ2-1; 7 nucleotides match TRBD2. There are 15 residues in the CDR3. V lost 3 bases, J lost 2 bases, and 4 bases stayed unmatched. Germline V gene sequence: CDR1 MGHDK, CDR2 SYGVNS. The CDR3 spells CASSDPSGPYNEQFF. CDR3 nucleotide sequence: TGTGCCAGCAGTGACCCTAGCGGCCCCTACAATGAGCAGTTCTTC.

The chain joins TRBV5-1 to TRBJ2-1; 9 bases are a match to TRBD1. Germline CDR1 reads SGHRS; CDR2 reads YFSETQ. After removal of 2 bases from V and 6 bases from J, the junction contained 6 bases not matched to a gene. The CDR3 has 15 residues. The DNA of the CDR3 is TGCGCCAGCAGCTTATCCGGACAGGGGACCAATGAGCAGTTCTTC. Translated, it gives CASSLSGQGTNEQFF.

A few counts support this clone. The V and J genes are TRBV6-1 and TRBJ2-7, with D possibly being TRBD1 (6 bases). CDR1 and CDR2 (germline): MNHNS, SASEGT. The CDR3 is 15 residues long. V lost 1 base and J lost 3, with 13 bases in between. The CDR3 nucleotides read TGTGCCAGCAGTGAAGACTGGGGGCTGGGCTACGAGCAGTACTTC. Its translation: CASSEDWGLGYEQYF.

This clone was seen a few times. The V gene is TRBV9, the J gene TRBJ2-5; D is possibly TRBD2 (6 bases). The V end was cut by 2 bases, the J end by 7 bases, with 18 bases between. The germline V gene has CDR1 SGDLS and CDR2 YYNGEE. CDR3 length: 15 amino acids. CDR3 bases: TGTGCCAGCAGCGTGGACCTGGGGGGTTGGGGGACCCAGTACTTC. It yields the protein CASSVDLGGWGTQYF.

The CDR3 region is CASSQVGRRGGSNQPQHF. The CDR3 bases are TGCGCCAGCAGCCAAGTAGGGCGACGGGGTGGCAGCAATCAGCCCCAGCATTTT. The chain recombines TRBV4-1 with TRBJ1-5; D is unclear. Germline CDR1 and CDR2: MGHRA and YSYEKL. V lost 1 base and J lost 1, with 17 bases in between. There are 18 residues in the CDR3.

In regard to this clone: A junction boundary mismatches the germline segment, possibly from a read error. V gene TRBV7-9 combines with J gene TRBJ2-7; 7 bases are shared with TRBD1. Germline values: CDR1 SEHNR, CDR2 FQNEAQ (reference sequence). This CDR3 has 14 amino acids. The CDR3 bases are TGTTCCAGCAGCTTAGGGGACAGCCGATCCGAGCAGTACTTC. It translates to CSSSLGDSRSEQYF.

CDR3 DNA: TGTGCCAGCAGCTCAGGACAGGGGGACTATGGCTACACCTTC. Protein: CASSSGQGDYGYTF. The chain recombines TRBV5-4 with TRBJ1-2; the match to TRBD1 covers 10 bases. V lost 3 bases and J lost 3; bases outside the gene matches: 2. This CDR3 spans 14 amino acids. Per germline, CDR1 SGHNT and CDR2 YYREEE (reference sequence).

This clone was counted once. The rearrangement links TRBV15 to TRBJ2-5, with a weak D call TRBD2 (5 bases). V lost 2 bases to trimming and J lost 5 bases, with 9 bases between them. Germline CDR1 LNHNV, CDR2 YYDKDF (reference sequence). There are 13 residues in the CDR3. CDR3 sequence (DNA): TGTGCCACCAGCAGAAGGGAGAGGGAGACCCAGTACTTC. This gives the protein CATSRRERETQYF.

The chain couples TRBV2 to TRBJ2-7, with D possibly TRBD1 on 7 matching bases. The germline V gene encodes CDR1 SNHLY and CDR2 FYNNEI. Trimming shortened V by 2 bases and J by 6 bases, and 14 bases separated the two germline ends. The length of the CDR3 is 14 residues. CDR3 bases: TGTGCCAGCAGTGAAAGGGCAGGGGGGATCGAGCAGTACTTC. This codes for CASSERAGGIEQYF.

This chain uses TRBV7-3 with TRBJ1-1, with a weak D call TRBD1 (5 bases). Germline V lookup: CDR1 SGHTA, CDR2 FQGTGA. Trimming pared 6 bases from V and 3 bases from J, leaving 20 bases between. This CDR3 contains 16 residues. The chain's CDR3 is CASRGEADSSYTEAFF. CDR3 nucleotide sequence: TGTGCCAGCAGGGGGGAGGCGGACTCGTCGTACACTGAAGCTTTCTTT.

V and J are TRBV11-2 and TRBJ2-6, with 8 nucleotides matching TRBD1. CDR1 and CDR2 from the germline V gene are SGHAT and FQNNGV. The CDR3 consists of 17 residues. The ends lost 5 bases at V and 2 bases at J; junction bases unmatched: 8. CDR3 DNA: TGTGCCAGCAGCCCCCGGACAGGGATTCCTGGGGCCAACGTCCTGACTTTC. Its protein is CASSPRTGIPGANVLTF.

This clone occurred a few times. CDR3 bases: TGTGCCAGCAGCGAGTCTTCAGGGGAGACCCAGTACTTC. It specifies CASSESSGETQYF. The chain combines TRBV4-2 with TRBJ2-5, with a possible D match to TRBD1 (5 bases). The germline V and J ends were trimmed by 5 bases and 5 bases, with 12 bases remaining between them. Germline V gene sequence: CDR1 LGHNA, CDR2 YNFKEQ. CDR3 size: 13 residues.

This sequence joins TRBV28 and TRBJ2-6; possible D gene TRBD2, 5 bases. The V gene lost 7 bases and the J gene lost 4 bases, with 20 bases spanning the gap. This CDR3 has 17 residues. Germline-derived CDR1 and CDR2 are MDHEN and SYDVKM. The CDR3 region has the DNA TGTGCCAGCACATCCGCCAGCGGAGTTAAGGGGGCCAACGTCCTGACTTTC. This encodes CASTSASGVKGANVLTF. The entire variable domain, with the rest obtained from reference TRBV28 and TRBJ2-6, is as follows: DVKVTQSSRYLVKRTGEKVFLECVQDMDHENMFWYRQDPGLGLRLIYFSYDVKMKEKGDIPEGYSVSREKKERFSLILESASTNQTSMYLCASTSASGVKGANVLTFGAGSRLTVL.